These T cell receptor beta chains were read from a single sample in a study of T cell repertoires in cytomegalovirus infection. MiXCR was run by TCRdb on the reads, yielding one entry per CDR3 protein. The table includes approximately 730,000 distinct CDR3 sequences, about 27% detected once. No cognate antigen is known for these TCRs. Specimen: cultured CD8+ T cells from PBMCs, collected from culture after CMV antigen stimulation. The source is a human donor in good health (CMV status not recorded). Some clones in this sample may be carry-over from other donors' samples. The CDR3 runs from the conserved cysteine through the conserved F or W. D genes are given only for firm matches. Size tells how often a clone was seen (once, few, many) or the class of an expanded clone, and some rows leave it out.

d_call,j_call,v_call,clone_size,cdr3_nt,cdr3_aa
NA,TRBJ2-2,TRBV7-6,few,TGTGCCAGCAGCCCAAAAACCGGGGAGCTGTTTTTT,CASSPKTGELFF
TRBD1,TRBJ1-4,TRBV9,NA,TGTGCCAGCAGCCCCCGGGACAGGGATGCAACTAATGAAAAACTGTTTTTT,CASSPRDRDATNEKLFF
NA,TRBJ2-1,TRBV7-2,many,TGTGCCAGCAGCCCCCTTAGGGGCAGATCCTACAATGAGCAGTTCTTC,CASSPLRGRSYNEQFF
TRBD1,TRBJ1-6,TRBV7-2,many,TGTGCCAGCAGCATGAGGGACAGGGGTAAGAATTCACCCCTCCACTTT,CASSMRDRGKNSPLHF
NA,TRBJ2-2,TRBV10-3,NA,TGTGCCATCAGTGATGAGACCGGGGAGCTGTTTTTT,CAISDETGELFF
NA,TRBJ2-1,TRBV7-9,NA,TGTGCCAGCAGGGTTAGTGGGCTTAATGAGCAGTTCTTC,CASRVSGLNEQFF
NA,TRBJ2-5,TRBV7-6,many,TGTGCCAGCAGCTTAACGATTAACTTCTGGACAGAAAAAGAGACCCAGTACTTC,CASSLTINFWTEKETQYF
TRBD2,TRBJ2-2,TRBV5-4,NA,TGTGCCAGCAGCTTGGATGCGGGGGGGTTCCATCGCAACACCGGGGAGCTGTTTTTT,CASSLDAGGFHRNTGELFF
NA,TRBJ2-7,TRBV7-8,NA,TGTGCCAGCAGCCCCGACAGACTCTACGAGCAGTACTTC,CASSPDRLYEQYF
TRBD1,TRBJ1-1,TRBV5-6,NA,TGTGCCAGCAGTTTCATGACAGGGGGGATGAACACTGAAGCTTTCTTT,CASSFMTGGMNTEAFF
NA,TRBJ2-2,TRBV24-1,few,TGTGCCACCCGGTCAGGTGCGAACACCGGGGAGCTGTTTTTT,CATRSGANTGELFF
TRBD2,TRBJ2-5,TRBV6-5,NA,TGTGCCAGCAGTTACTCGGAGCAGCGGGGATGGATGACCCAGTACTTC,CASSYSEQRGWMTQYF
NA,TRBJ2-4,TRBV7-2,many,TGTGCCAGCAGCTTGGAGGGGGTGCCTCTAGCCAAAAACATTCAGTACTTC,CASSLEGVPLAKNIQYF
NA,TRBJ2-1,TRBV7-6,NA,TGTGCCAGCAGCCCCCGGGCGACACCCTACAATGAGCAGTTCTTC,CASSPRATPYNEQFF
NA,TRBJ2-1,TRBV5-1,few,TGCGCCAGCAGCTCCGGGACTGGGCTTCCCTACAATGAGCAGTTCTTC,CASSSGTGLPYNEQFF
NA,TRBJ1-4,TRBV20-1,NA,TGCAGTGCTAGAGATCTCGGGGGGCTTGGTGAAAAACTGTTTTTT,CSARDLGGLGEKLFF
TRBD1,TRBJ1-5,TRBV6-6,many,TGTGCCAGCAGGACGGACAGGATCCTAGATCAGCCCCAGCATTTT,CASRTDRILDQPQHF
TRBD1,TRBJ2-7,TRBV10-3,NA,TGTGCCACCCGCCAAAAAGGACAGGGGGGGACTAACGAGCAGTACTTC,CATRQKGQGGTNEQYF
NA,TRBJ1-5,TRBV2,few,TGTGCCAGCAGTGAAGCGCTCGGGTTTGCTGCGAGTCAGCCCCAGCATTTT,CASSEALGFAASQPQHF
TRBD2,TRBJ2-2,TRBV13,NA,TGTGCCAGCAGCAAGGGAGGGCCCGGGGAGCTGTTTTTT,CASSKGGPGELFF
NA,TRBJ1-1,TRBV9,NA,TGTGCCAGCAGGGTCATAAAGACTAGGGCAGTTGTGAAAGACACTGAAGCTTTCTTT,CASRVIKTRAVVKDTEAFF
TRBD1,TRBJ2-1,TRBV27,NA,TGTGCCAGCAGTTTAAGCGGTAGGACAGGGGGCAATGAGCAGTTCTTC,CASSLSGRTGGNEQFF
NA,TRBJ2-5,TRBV3-1,NA,TGTGCCAGCATGGCTAGCCAATATCTGGAGACCCAGTACTTC,CASMASQYLETQYF
NA,TRBJ2-1,TRBV24-1,few,TGTGCCACCAGTGATTTGAGGGAGGGGGCGAATGAGCAGTTCTTC,CATSDLREGANEQFF